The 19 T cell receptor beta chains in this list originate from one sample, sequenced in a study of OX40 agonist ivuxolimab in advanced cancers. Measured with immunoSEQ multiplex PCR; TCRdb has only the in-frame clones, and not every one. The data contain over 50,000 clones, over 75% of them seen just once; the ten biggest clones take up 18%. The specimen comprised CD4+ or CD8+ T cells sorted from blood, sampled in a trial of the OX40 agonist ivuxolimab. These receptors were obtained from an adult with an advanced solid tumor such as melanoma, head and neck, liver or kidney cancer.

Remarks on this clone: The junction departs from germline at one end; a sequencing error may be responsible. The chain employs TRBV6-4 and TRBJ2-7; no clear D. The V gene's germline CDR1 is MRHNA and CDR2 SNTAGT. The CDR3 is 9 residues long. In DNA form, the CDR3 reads TGCCCCGGAGTGGACGAGCAGTACTTC. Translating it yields CPGVDEQYF.

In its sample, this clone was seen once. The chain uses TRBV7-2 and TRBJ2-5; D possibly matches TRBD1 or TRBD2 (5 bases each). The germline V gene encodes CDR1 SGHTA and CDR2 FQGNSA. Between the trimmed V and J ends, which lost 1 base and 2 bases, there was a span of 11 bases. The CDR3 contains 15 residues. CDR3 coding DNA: TGTGCCAGCAGCTTAGGAGGGACCCAACAAGAGACCCAGTACTTC. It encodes CASSLGGTQQETQYF.

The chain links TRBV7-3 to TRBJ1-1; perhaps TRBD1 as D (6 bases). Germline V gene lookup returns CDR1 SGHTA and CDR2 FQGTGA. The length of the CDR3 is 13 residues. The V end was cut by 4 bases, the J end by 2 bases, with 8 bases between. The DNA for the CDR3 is TGTGCCAGCAGCTCACAGGGTAACACTGAAGCTTTCTTT. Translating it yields CASSSQGNTEAFF.

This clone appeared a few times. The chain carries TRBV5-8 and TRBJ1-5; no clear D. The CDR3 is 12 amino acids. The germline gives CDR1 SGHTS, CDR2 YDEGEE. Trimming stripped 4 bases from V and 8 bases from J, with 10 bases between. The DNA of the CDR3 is TGTGCCAGCAGCGCCGTCTCGGAGCCCCAGCATTTT. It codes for CASSAVSEPQHF.

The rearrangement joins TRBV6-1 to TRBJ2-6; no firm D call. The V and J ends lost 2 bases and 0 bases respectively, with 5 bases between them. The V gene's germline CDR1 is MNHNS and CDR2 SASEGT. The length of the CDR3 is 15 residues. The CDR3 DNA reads TGTGCCAGCAGTGAACACCTCTCTGGGGCCAACGTCCTGACTTTC. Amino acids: CASSEHLSGANVLTF.

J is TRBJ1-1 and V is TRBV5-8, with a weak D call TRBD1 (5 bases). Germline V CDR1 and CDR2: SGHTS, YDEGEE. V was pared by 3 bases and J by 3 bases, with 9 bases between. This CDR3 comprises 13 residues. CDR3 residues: CASSSGGYTEAFF. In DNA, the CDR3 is TGTGCCAGCAGCTCGGGGGGTTACACTGAAGCTTTCTTT.

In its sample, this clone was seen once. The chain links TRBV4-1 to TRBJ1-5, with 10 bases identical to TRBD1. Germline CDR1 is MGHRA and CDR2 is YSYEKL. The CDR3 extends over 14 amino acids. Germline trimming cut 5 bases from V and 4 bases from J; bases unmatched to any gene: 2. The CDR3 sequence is CASSEGQGNQPQHF. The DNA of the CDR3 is TGCGCCAGCAGCGAGGGACAGGGGAATCAGCCCCAGCATTTT.

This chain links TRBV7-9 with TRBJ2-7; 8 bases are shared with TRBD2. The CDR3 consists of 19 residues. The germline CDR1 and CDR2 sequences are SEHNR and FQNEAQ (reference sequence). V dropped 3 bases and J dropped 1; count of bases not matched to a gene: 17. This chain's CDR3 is CASSFLQFRTSGGSYEQYF. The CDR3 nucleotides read TGTGCCAGCAGCTTTCTCCAGTTCCGTACTAGCGGAGGTTCCTACGAGCAGTACTTC.

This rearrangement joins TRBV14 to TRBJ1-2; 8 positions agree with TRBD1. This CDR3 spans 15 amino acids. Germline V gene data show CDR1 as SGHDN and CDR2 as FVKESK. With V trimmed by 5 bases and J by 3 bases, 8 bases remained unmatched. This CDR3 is CASSEGQGVHYGYTF. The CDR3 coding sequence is TGTGCCAGCAGCGAAGGACAGGGCGTCCACTATGGCTACACCTTC.

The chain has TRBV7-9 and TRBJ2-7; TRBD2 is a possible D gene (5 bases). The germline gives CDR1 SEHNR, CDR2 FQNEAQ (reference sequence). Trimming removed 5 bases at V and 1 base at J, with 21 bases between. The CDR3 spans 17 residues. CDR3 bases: TGTGCCAGCAGCATGATAGGCGGGCTAGATTGGTCCTACGAGCAGTACTTC. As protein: CASSMIGGLDWSYEQYF. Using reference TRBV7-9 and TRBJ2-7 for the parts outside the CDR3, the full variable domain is DTGVSQNPRHKITKRGQNVTFRCDPISEHNRLYWYRQTLGQGPEFLTYFQNEAQLEKSRLLSDRFSAERPKGSFSTLEIQRTEQGDSAMYLCASSMIGGLDWSYEQYFGPGTRLTVT.

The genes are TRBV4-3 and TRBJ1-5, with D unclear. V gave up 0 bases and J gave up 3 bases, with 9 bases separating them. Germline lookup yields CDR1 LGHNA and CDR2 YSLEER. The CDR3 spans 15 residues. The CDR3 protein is CASSQDVAANQPQHF. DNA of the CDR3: TGCGCCAGCAGCCAAGATGTGGCAGCCAATCAGCCCCAGCATTTT.

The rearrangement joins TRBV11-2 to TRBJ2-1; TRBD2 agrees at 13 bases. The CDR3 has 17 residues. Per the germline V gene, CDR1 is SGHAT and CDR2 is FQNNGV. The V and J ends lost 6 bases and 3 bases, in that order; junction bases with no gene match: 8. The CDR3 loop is CASSGTSGTHRYNEQFF. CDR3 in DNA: TGTGCCAGCAGTGGGACTAGCGGGACTCACCGCTACAATGAGCAGTTCTTC.

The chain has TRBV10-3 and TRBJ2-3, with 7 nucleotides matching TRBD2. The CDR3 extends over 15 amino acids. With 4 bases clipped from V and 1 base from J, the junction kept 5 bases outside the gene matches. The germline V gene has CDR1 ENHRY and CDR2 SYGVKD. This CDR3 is CAISGGGMGTDTQYF. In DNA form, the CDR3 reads TGTGCCATCAGTGGCGGGGGAATGGGCACAGATACGCAGTATTTT.

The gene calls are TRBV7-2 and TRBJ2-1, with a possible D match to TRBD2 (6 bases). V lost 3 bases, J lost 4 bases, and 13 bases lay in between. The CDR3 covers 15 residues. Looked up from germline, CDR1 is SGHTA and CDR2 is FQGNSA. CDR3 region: CASSFSGGWYNEQFF. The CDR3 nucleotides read TGTGCCAGCAGCTTCTCCGGGGGTTGGTACAATGAGCAGTTCTTC.

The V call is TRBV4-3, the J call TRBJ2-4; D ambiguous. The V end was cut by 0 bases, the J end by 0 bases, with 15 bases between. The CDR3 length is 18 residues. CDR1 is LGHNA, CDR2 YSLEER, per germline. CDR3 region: CASSQEVGKAIAKNIQYF. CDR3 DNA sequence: TGCGCCAGCAGCCAAGAAGTAGGGAAAGCGATAGCCAAAAACATTCAGTACTTC.

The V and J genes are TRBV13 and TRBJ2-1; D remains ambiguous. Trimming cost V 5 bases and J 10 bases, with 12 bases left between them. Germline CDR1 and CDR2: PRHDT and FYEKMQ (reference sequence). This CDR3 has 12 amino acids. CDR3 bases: TGTGCCAGCAGCCACTCGGCTCTCGAGCAGTTCTTC. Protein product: CASSHSALEQFF.

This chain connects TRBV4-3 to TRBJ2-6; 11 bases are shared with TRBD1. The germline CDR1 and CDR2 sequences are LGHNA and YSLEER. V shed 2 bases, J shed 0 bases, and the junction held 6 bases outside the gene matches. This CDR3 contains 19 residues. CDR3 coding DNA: TGCGCCAGCAGCCAACTGGGACAGGGGGTCCCCTCTGGGGCCAACGTCCTGACTTTC. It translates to CASSQLGQGVPSGANVLTF.

The CDR3, as DNA: TGTGCCACCAGCAGAGTTGGGCCAGGGGGACCCACAGATACGCAGTATTTT. It specifies CATSRVGPGGPTDTQYF. V and J are TRBV15 and TRBJ2-3; 7 nucleotides match TRBD1. CDR1 LNHNV and CDR2 YYDKDF come from the germline V gene (reference sequence). This CDR3 spans 17 amino acids. Germline trimming cut 1 base from V and 2 bases from J; bases unmatched to any gene: 9.

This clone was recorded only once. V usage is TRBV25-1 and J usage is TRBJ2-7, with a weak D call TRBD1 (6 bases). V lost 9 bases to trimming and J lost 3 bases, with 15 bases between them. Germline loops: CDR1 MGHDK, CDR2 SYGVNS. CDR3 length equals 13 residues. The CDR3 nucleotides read TGTGCCAGTACCCCAGGGGCCCACTACGAGCAGTACTTC. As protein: CASTPGAHYEQYF.